This T cell receptor (beta chain) is from a study of blood T cell repertoires in COVID-19. The wider study: T cells, B-cell-depleted T cells, or PBMCs provided the cDNA or gDNA that served as material.

This clone was recorded once. From germline, CDR1 is KGHDR and CDR2 SFDVKD. Trimming cost V 3 bases and J 13 bases, with 18 bases left between them. The CDR3 extends over 14 amino acids. The authors' processing: Reference gene primer amplification yielded estimated nucleated cell counts. Some clones are missing from TCRdb's copy, which holds only in-frame ones; the method was immunoSEQ multiplex PCR. V and J calls plus clone size are reproduced from that table; the DNA served to infer D and trimming. This sample has some 93,000 clones, with less than 90% found just once. The sequence derives from a woman of 80 years or more with acute or convalescent COVID-19. Sequencing was carried out using peripheral blood. The chain combines TRBV24-1 with TRBJ2-1; D might be TRBD1 (6 bases). The CDR3 region is CATSDPAIGQLQFF. CDR3 nucleotides: TGTGCCACCAGTGATCCCGCAATAGGACAGCTACAGTTCTTC.